Listed below are T cell receptor beta chains from one sample, sequenced in a study of CD4 T cells in relation to SARS-CoV-2 and coronaviruses. No antigens are known for them. Sequencing used immunoSEQ multiplex PCR; TCRdb keeps in-frame clones, though not all of them. The sample has about 36,000 clones, roughly 83% seen once. The sequenced sample was naive CD4+ T cells from PBMCs, cultured in vitro. The receptors here all came from an adult with COVID-19. The CDR3 runs from the conserved cysteine through the conserved F or W. Each record gives: V gene, D gene, CDR3 protein. The D gene is left open where the match is weak.

V: TRBV27; D: NA; CDR3: CASAPFRGAQSGTEAFF
V: TRBV9; D: TRBD2; CDR3: CASSPRRTSGKYNEQFF
V: TRBV5-8; D: TRBD1; CDR3: CASSFPGQSYEQYF
V: TRBV19; D: TRBD2; CDR3: CASSTLRGAGVVNEQFF
V: TRBV7-2; D: NA; CDR3: CASSPTRVQETQYF
V: TRBV2; D: NA; CDR3: CASRGILAKNIQYF
V: TRBV27; D: TRBD2; CDR3: CASSLGTSASYEQYF
V: TRBV3-1/TRBV3-2; D: TRBD1; CDR3: CASSQGLFTSRRTGSVYEQYF
V: TRBV6-1; D: NA; CDR3: CASSEMGSSTQYF
V: TRBV4-1; D: NA; CDR3: CASSHPLRGREGRETQYF
V: TRBV24-1; D: TRBD1; CDR3: CATSDLGPDRVEETQYF